The present entry profiles one TCR beta chain with its context. The target antigen is unknown. PBMCs came from around 10 ml fresh peripheral blood. V lost 0 bases and J 5 bases, leaving 11 bases between the germline ends. Per the germline V gene, CDR1 is LNHNV and CDR2 is YYDKDF (reference sequence). This CDR3 has 15 amino acids. This specimen belongs to a study of T cells in Graves' hyperthyroidism and ophthalmopathy. The source material, RNA transcripts, was used to amplify TCR beta CDR3 regions. Researchers ran a first-round RT-PCR on the TCR CDR3 using the HTBI primer set. One entry per CDR3 protein, called by TCRdb with MiXCR from the multiplex PCR reads. The sample holds 500,000 or so distinct CDR3 sequences, 15% to 20% seen once. Overall study results and limits: Model output signaled ophthalmopathy a median roughly six months ahead of onset.

The chain recombines TRBV15 with TRBJ2-1; D is possibly TRBD1 (6 bases). The sequence derives from a woman in her 30s with Graves' ophthalmopathy. Sequenced input: blood. The CDR3 sequence is CATSRDRGRNNEQFF. In nucleotides, the CDR3 is TGTGCCACCAGCAGAGACAGGGGCAGAAACAATGAGCAGTTCTTC.